Reported below is one T cell receptor (beta chain). This clonotype appeared many times. The specificity of this receptor is unknown. Per-base qualities were not stored, and no clone one base away is much larger. The data belong to a study of early T cells in non-severe SARS-CoV-2 infection (dated by TCRdb to 2020 to 2023). Describing the broader study: Bulk RNA from unsorted whole blood was used for TCR sequencing, so alpha and beta chains could not be paired.

Library preparation was by 5' RACE. Sequencing used a NextSeq 500. Unique molecular identifiers were attached to individual cDNA molecules in the TCR library protocol so that sequencing error and PCR bias could be corrected. Both TCR alpha and beta chains were sequenced, and tight co-correlation was observed between alpha and beta sequence abundances in each sample. In the original analysis: V gene, J gene and CDR3 annotation of TCR sequences was performed with Decombinator V4. TCRs were defined as expanded if a significant change between any two time points was detected under a Poisson model with p below 0.0001. TCR abundances were normalised to the total number of TCRs sequenced per sample and expressed as counts per million. MAIT TCRs were defined by TRAV1-2 paired with TRAJ12, TRAJ20 or TRAJ33, and iNKT TCRs by TRAV10 paired with TRAJ18. VDJdb, accessed on 1 November 2021, was searched for TCRs annotated for CMV, EBV and SARS-CoV-2, and TCRs annotated for more than one antigen were excluded. TCRdb reanalyzed the raw reads on its own, using fastp at Q25 for trimming and MiXCR for clone calling, and kept in-frame beta chains. Every distinct CDR3 protein forms one entry, paired with its most common genes and DNA. The V and J calls reflect TCRdb's pipeline rather than the authors' work. The sample has about 60,000 distinct CDR3 sequences on record, about an eighth of them singletons. In total, the top ten clones hold about 4% of the sample.

Inclusive of the bounding cysteine and phenylalanine, the CDR3 is 15 residues long. This entry keeps only the CDR3 DNA: 45 bases, framed from base 1. According to the germline V gene, CDR1 reads MNHNS and CDR2 reads SASEGT. V gives up 0 bases and J gives up 4 bases, and the segment between their germline ends measures 11 bases. Summary of the overall study and its limitations: VDJdb matching was skewed toward anti-spike CD8 responses, so virus-specific expansions were likely underestimated and private and CD4 specificities were missed.

This was a case-control study nested in a cohort of healthcare workers in London, UK, who had nasopharyngeal swab PCR tests and blood samples taken every week. Between 23 and 31 March 2020, the week of the UK lockdown, healthcare workers were enrolled and then followed up weekly for as long as 16 weeks. Recombination joined TRBV6-1 with TRBJ2-3; the D call could be TRBD1 or TRBD2, with each sharing 6 bases. The sequenced material came from whole blood. The TCR was taken from an adult who was a healthcare worker with PCR-confirmed SARS-CoV-2 infection or an uninfected control (not recorded which). The CDR3 protein: CASSEAGGGADTQYF. The nucleotide sequence reads as follows: TGTGCCAGCAGTGAAGCGGGGGGCGGGGCAGATACGCAGTATTTT.